This entry describes one T cell receptor (beta chain). Template for every sorted-subset replicate PCR totaled 150 to 250 ng DNA, tens of thousands of T cell genomes. TCRdb keeps only in-frame clones here, not all; method: immunoSEQ multiplex PCR. The sample yields millions of clones, approximately 94% seen once. This record belongs to a study of shared clonotypes between healthy human individuals. Naive CD8 cells, CD45RO-negative and positively selected for CCR7, excluded terminally differentiated effector memory CD45RA+ cells. Germline-derived CDR1 and CDR2 are SGHRS and YFSETQ. Deletions cut 2 bases from V and 3 bases from J, with 12 bases between. This CDR3 has 14 residues.

Sequencing used naive CD8+ T cells sorted from blood. The origin of this receptor is a man younger than 35 in good health. This rearrangement joins TRBV5-1 to TRBJ2-7; D could derive from TRBD1 or TRBD2 (5 bases each). CDR3 region: CASSFRGPFYEQYF. CDR3 sequence (DNA): TGCGCCAGCAGCTTTCGGGGACCGTTCTACGAGCAGTACTTC. The whole variable domain, remainder taken from reference TRBV5-1 and TRBJ2-7, is KAGVTQTPRYLIKTRGQQVTLSCSPISGHRSVSWYQQTPGQGLQFLFEYFSETQRNKGNFPGRFSGRQFSNSRSEMNVSTLELGDSALYLCASSFRGPFYEQYFGPGTRLTVT.